This is a list of T cell receptor beta chains from one sample in a study of low-dose radiotherapy and immunotherapy resistance in tumors. TCRdb processed the reads anew with MiXCR; each CDR3 protein has one entry. The sample includes about 39,000 distinct CDR3 sequences, roughly 31% of them seen just once. Source: PBMCs, taken before treatment. The receptors shown here come from a male donor with gallbladder cancer. Each CDR3 is given without its conserved first and last residue. Size values are once, few and many counts, or a class for expanded clones, and some rows have none.

abundance: many
v_gene: TRBV18
j_gene: TRBJ2-6
len: 16
CDR3aa: ASSPVNFQASGANVLT

abundance: many
v_gene: TRBV4-1
j_gene: TRBJ2-3
len: 13
CDR3aa: ASSRGAGGLNTQY

abundance: few
v_gene: TRBV21-1
j_gene: TRBJ2-2
len: 12
CDR3aa: ASTWDRGTGELF

abundance: many
v_gene: TRBV20-1
j_gene: TRBJ1-5
len: 11
CDR3aa: SAEDRSNQPQH

abundance: medium-sized
v_gene: TRBV28
j_gene: TRBJ2-5
len: 13
CDR3aa: ASKNGASYQETQY

abundance: few
v_gene: TRBV12-3/TRBV12-4
j_gene: TRBJ1-5
len: 13
CDR3aa: ASSPRTGVGQPQH

abundance: many
v_gene: TRBV2
j_gene: TRBJ2-1
len: 14
CDR3aa: ASKGGTSGSGGEQF

abundance: many
v_gene: TRBV20-1
j_gene: TRBJ2-3
len: 13
CDR3aa: SALPGLAITDTQY

abundance: many
v_gene: TRBV14
j_gene: TRBJ2-1
len: 17
CDR3aa: ASSQEGLAGGQYYNEQF

abundance: many
v_gene: TRBV19
j_gene: TRBJ1-6
len: 14
CDR3aa: ASSMGAYSYNSPLH

abundance: medium-sized
v_gene: TRBV18
j_gene: TRBJ2-1
len: 12
CDR3aa: ASSPPAGYNEQF

abundance: many
v_gene: TRBV19
j_gene: TRBJ2-7
len: 11
CDR3aa: ASAGTGVYEQY

abundance: medium-sized
v_gene: TRBV28
j_gene: TRBJ1-2
len: 13
CDR3aa: ASSVSPGGNYGYT

abundance: few
v_gene: TRBV19
j_gene: TRBJ1-2
len: 10
CDR3aa: ASRETGGGYT

abundance: medium-sized
v_gene: TRBV5-1
j_gene: TRBJ2-3
len: 13
CDR3aa: ASSLRLGGPDTQY

abundance: -
v_gene: TRBV5-4
j_gene: -
len: 15
CDR3aa: ASSFYRLAGVSNEQF

abundance: -
v_gene: TRBV20-1
j_gene: TRBJ1-5
len: 12
CDR3aa: SARGAVRGQPQH

abundance: many
v_gene: TRBV24-1
j_gene: TRBJ2-1
len: 13
CDR3aa: ATSGGVSSYNEQF

abundance: few
v_gene: TRBV2
j_gene: TRBJ2-7
len: 10
CDR3aa: ASSEPVGEQY

abundance: -
v_gene: TRBV6-2/TRBV6-3
j_gene: TRBJ2-7
len: 12
CDR3aa: ASSTGTSGLEQY

abundance: many
v_gene: TRBV2
j_gene: TRBJ1-4
len: 13
CDR3aa: ASWGVRGPGGKLF

abundance: -
v_gene: TRBV28
j_gene: TRBJ2-2
len: 15
CDR3aa: ASNHGTRTGDTGELF

abundance: many
v_gene: TRBV20-1
j_gene: TRBJ1-1
len: 13
CDR3aa: SARDSRVTNTEAF

abundance: -
v_gene: TRBV7-9
j_gene: TRBJ2-1
len: 12
CDR3aa: ASSLTQGNNEQF

abundance: many
v_gene: TRBV3-1
j_gene: TRBJ2-7
len: 10
CDR3aa: ASSPNSYEQY

abundance: -
v_gene: TRBV4-2
j_gene: TRBJ2-2
len: 11
CDR3aa: ASSQDEVGELF

abundance: many
v_gene: TRBV11-2
j_gene: TRBJ2-7
len: 12
CDR3aa: ASSFAGVVYEQY

abundance: -
v_gene: TRBV3-1
j_gene: TRBJ1-5
len: 13
CDR3aa: ASSQGRAENQPQH

abundance: -
v_gene: TRBV10-3
j_gene: TRBJ1-2
len: 9
CDR3aa: AISQKDGYT

abundance: -
v_gene: TRBV5-6
j_gene: TRBJ2-2
len: 13
CDR3aa: ASSVGLRDTGELF

abundance: few
v_gene: TRBV19
j_gene: TRBJ2-2
len: 12
CDR3aa: ASSAPEHRGELF

abundance: medium-sized
v_gene: TRBV28
j_gene: TRBJ2-7
len: 11
CDR3aa: ATLLSSGHASY

abundance: medium-sized
v_gene: TRBV20-1
j_gene: TRBJ1-5
len: 12
CDR3aa: SAVPGAGNQPQH

abundance: many
v_gene: TRBV4-1
j_gene: TRBJ2-1
len: 17
CDR3aa: ASSRRTSGGPLTYNEQF

abundance: many
v_gene: TRBV25-1
j_gene: TRBJ2-1
len: 11
CDR3aa: ASSELEKGEQF

abundance: many
v_gene: TRBV19
j_gene: TRBJ2-7
len: 11
CDR3aa: ATSGQGSYEQY

abundance: -
v_gene: TRBV28
j_gene: TRBJ1-2
len: 9
CDR3aa: ASSHLYGYT

abundance: -
v_gene: TRBV20-1
j_gene: TRBJ2-5
len: 12
CDR3aa: SARDPWSQETQY

abundance: -
v_gene: TRBV12-3/TRBV12-4
j_gene: TRBJ2-5
len: 13
CDR3aa: ASRATGYKVETQY

abundance: -
v_gene: TRBV7-2
j_gene: TRBJ1-1
len: 12
CDR3aa: ASSLAGSNTEAF

abundance: medium-sized
v_gene: TRBV5-5
j_gene: TRBJ1-1
len: 12
CDR3aa: ASSGITGGAEAF

abundance: -
v_gene: TRBV29-1
j_gene: TRBJ2-2
len: 12
CDR3aa: SGRQGLRAGELF

abundance: many
v_gene: TRBV9
j_gene: TRBJ2-1
len: 12
CDR3aa: ASSRDRGYNEQF

abundance: many
v_gene: TRBV2
j_gene: TRBJ1-1
len: 13
CDR3aa: ASSEWGQSNTEAF

abundance: -
v_gene: TRBV5-1
j_gene: TRBJ2-1
len: 12
CDR3aa: ASRPGAQENEQF

abundance: many
v_gene: TRBV29-1
j_gene: TRBJ1-1
len: 10
CDR3aa: SVRQGRTEAF

abundance: many
v_gene: TRBV28
j_gene: TRBJ2-5
len: 14
CDR3aa: ASSSPLGAGEETQY

abundance: many
v_gene: TRBV7-9
j_gene: TRBJ2-1
len: 16
CDR3aa: ASSPSVGGQRKYNEQF